This paragraph covers one T cell receptor beta chain sequence. These data come from a study of OX40 agonist ivuxolimab in advanced cancers. Some clones are missing from TCRdb's copy, which holds only in-frame ones; the method was immunoSEQ multiplex PCR. Of 90,000 to 120,000 clones in the sample, under 95% were seen once. The receptor was derived from an adult with an advanced solid tumor such as melanoma, head and neck, liver or kidney cancer. Material: CD4+ or CD8+ T cells sorted from blood, obtained in a trial of the OX40 agonist ivuxolimab.

The CDR3 loop reads CASSSGTSVRAQYF. CDR3 DNA: TGTGCCAGCAGCTCGGGGACTAGCGTCCGAGCTCAGTACTTC. V usage is TRBV11-1 and J usage is TRBJ2-7; 10 bases map to TRBD2. V was pared by 4 bases and J by 10 bases, with 10 bases of the junction left unmatched. Germline V gene data show CDR1 as SGHAT and CDR2 as FQDESV (reference sequence). The CDR3 is made up of 14 amino acids.